This passage covers 11 T cell receptor beta chains from one sample sequenced in a study of T cells in Graves' hyperthyroidism and ophthalmopathy. Amplified TCR beta CDR3 regions derived from RNA transcripts. Carried out on the TCR CDR3, a first-round RT-PCR used the HTBI primer set. TCRdb processed the multiplex PCR reads anew with MiXCR; each CDR3 protein has one entry. The table has around 350,000 distinct CDR3 sequences, about 13% seen once. The sequenced sample consisted of blood. The receptors were sampled from a young woman with Graves' hyperthyroidism.

This clonotype has only a few counts. At one end the junction does not follow the germline gene, possibly because of a read error. The V and J genes are TRBV5-1 and TRBJ2-5, with D possibly TRBD2 on 6 matching bases. Germline values: CDR1 SGHRS, CDR2 YFSETQ. This CDR3 is 13 amino acids long. The CDR3 region has the DNA TGCGCCAGCAGCTCGAGAGCGGGTTCTACCCTGTACTTC. It translates to CASSSRAGSTLYF.

This clonotype was seen at least ten times. CDR3 nucleotide sequence: TGTGCCAGCAGACAGGGGGGGAATGGTGAAAAACTGTTTTTT. Translation: CASRQGGNGEKLFF. V gene TRBV28 combines with J gene TRBJ1-4; TRBD1 agrees at 8 bases. CDR3 length: 14 residues. Germline CDR1 MDHEN, CDR2 SYDVKM. After removal of 6 bases from V and 7 bases from J, the junction contained 7 bases not matched to a gene.

This clonotype was recorded at least ten times. The chain couples TRBV20-1 to TRBJ2-4, with 10 bases identical to TRBD2. The germline gives CDR1 DFQATT, CDR2 SNEGSKA (reference sequence). Losses at the gene ends were 0 bases for V and 0 bases for J; bases not matched to a gene: 5. The CDR3 is 17 amino acids. The CDR3 sequence: CSARDEREGRAKNIQYF. The CDR3 nucleotides read TGCAGTGCTAGAGACGAGCGGGAGGGCCGAGCCAAAAACATTCAGTACTTC.

V is TRBV19 and J is TRBJ1-2; D is perhaps TRBD1 (5 bases). The germline gives CDR1 LNHDA, CDR2 SQIVND (reference sequence). Trimming left V 3 bases short and J 6 bases short, with 17 bases between. CDR3 length: 15 residues. CDR3 sequence (DNA): TGTGCCAGTAGTATCGGCAGGAGCAAGACAGATGGCTACACCTTC. This translates into CASSIGRSKTDGYTF.

This clonotype was observed many times. The V and J genes are TRBV19 and TRBJ2-1; TRBD2 agrees at 9 bases. In germline, CDR1 is LNHDA, CDR2 SQIVND (reference sequence). CDR3 length: 18 amino acids. With 8 bases clipped from V and 10 bases from J, the junction kept 24 bases outside the gene matches. The CDR3 nucleotides read TGTGCCAGTCCCCCCCGGGGCACTAAAGGGGTAGCGGGAGACGAGCAGTTCTTC. Protein: CASPPRGTKGVAGDEQFF.

This clonotype came up many times. This rearrangement joins TRBV29-1 to TRBJ1-3; perhaps TRBD1 as D (5 bases). Between the trimmed V and J ends, which lost 6 bases and 2 bases, there was a span of 14 bases. The CDR3 runs 14 residues. The germline CDR1 and CDR2 sequences are SQVTM and ANQGSEA. The CDR3 DNA reads TGCAGCGTCGCCGGGGCAGTCCCTGGAAACACCATATATTTT. Translated: CSVAGAVPGNTIYF.

This clonotype was found many times. V is TRBV7-9 and J is TRBJ2-2, with TRBD1 identical over 9 bases. Germline trimming cut 5 bases from V and 6 bases from J; bases unmatched to any gene: 7. The CDR3 length is 15 residues. Germline CDR1 reads SEHNR; CDR2 reads FQNEAQ (reference sequence). Here the CDR3 DNA reads TGTGCCAGCAGCCCCCAGACAGGGGGGGCCGGGGAGCTGTTTTTT. This codes for CASSPQTGGAGELFF.

Many counts were recorded for this clonotype. The V and J genes are TRBV9 and TRBJ2-5; 13 bases map to TRBD2. The CDR3 consists of 15 residues. Per the germline V gene, CDR1 is SGDLS and CDR2 is YYNGEE. The ends lost 3 bases at V and 5 bases at J; junction bases unmatched: 4. For the CDR3, the DNA is TGTGCCAGCAGCGGGACTAGCGGGGGTGGGGAGACCCAGTACTTC. As protein: CASSGTSGGGETQYF.

This clonotype was detected many times. The CDR3 bases are TGTGCCAGCAGTGGGCGGGCCGTGTCTAGCGGCAACAATGAGCAGTTCTTC. It encodes CASSGRAVSSGNNEQFF. The rearrangement joins TRBV2 to TRBJ2-1; 7 positions agree with TRBD2. CDR3 length equals 17 residues. Germline CDR1 reads SNHLY; CDR2 reads FYNNEI. J was trimmed by 5 bases and V by 4 bases; bases with no gene match: 14.

V gene TRBV19 combines with J gene TRBJ2-1; 14 positions match TRBD2. Losses at the gene ends were 5 bases for V and 2 bases for J; bases not matched to a gene: 2. The CDR3 is 16 residues long. Germline-derived CDR1 and CDR2 are LNHDA and SQIVND (reference sequence). This CDR3 reads CASSPTSGGAYNEQFF. CDR3 coding DNA: TGTGCCAGTAGTCCGACTAGCGGGGGGGCCTACAATGAGCAGTTCTTC.

This clonotype was seen more than once but under ten times. This sequence joins TRBV28 and TRBJ2-6, with TRBD2 as a possible D gene (5 bases). This CDR3 is built from 15 residues. V was clipped by 3 bases and J by 1 base, with 7 bases between them. The germline V gene encodes CDR1 MDHEN and CDR2 SYDVKM. In DNA, the CDR3 is TGTGCCAGCAGTTTTGCGGGTTCTGGGGCCAACGTCCTGACTTTC. Protein: CASSFAGSGANVLTF. Full variable domain (rest looked up from reference TRBV28 and TRBJ2-6): DVKVTQSSRYLVKRTGEKVFLECVQDMDHENMFWYRQDPGLGLRLIYFSYDVKMKEKGDIPEGYSVSREKKERFSLILESASTNQTSMYLCASSFAGSGANVLTFGAGSRLTVL.